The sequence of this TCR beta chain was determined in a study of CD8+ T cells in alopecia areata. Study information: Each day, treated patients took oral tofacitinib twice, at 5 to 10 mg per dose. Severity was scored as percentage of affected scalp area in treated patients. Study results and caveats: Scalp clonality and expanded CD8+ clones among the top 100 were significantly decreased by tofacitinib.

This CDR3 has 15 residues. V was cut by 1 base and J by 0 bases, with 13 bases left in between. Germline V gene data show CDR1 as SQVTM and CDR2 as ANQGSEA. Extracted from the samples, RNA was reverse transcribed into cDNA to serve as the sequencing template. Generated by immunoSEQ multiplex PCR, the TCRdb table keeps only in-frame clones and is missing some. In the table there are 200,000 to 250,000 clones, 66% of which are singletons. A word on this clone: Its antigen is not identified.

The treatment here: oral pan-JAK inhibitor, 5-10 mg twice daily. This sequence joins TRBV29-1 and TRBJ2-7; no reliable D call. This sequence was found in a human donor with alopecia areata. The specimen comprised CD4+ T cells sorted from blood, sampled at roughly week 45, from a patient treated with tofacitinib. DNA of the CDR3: TGCAGCGTTGAAGTGGCAGGCTCGATCTCCTACGAGCAGTACTTC. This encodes CSVEVAGSISYEQYF.